This T cell receptor beta chain originates from a study of blood T cell repertoires in COVID-19. Background on the study: Donors in the United States, Italy and Spain gave samples during acute or convalescent COVID-19.

This clone was observed a few times. Clones were read by immunoSEQ multiplex PCR, and TCRdb kept only the in-frame ones, dropping some. The table has fewer than 400,000 clones, about nine tenths seen once; the top ten hold around 1.7%. There are 16 residues in the CDR3. Germline lookup yields CDR1 MNHNS and CDR2 SASEGT. V lost 4 bases, J lost 4 bases, and 4 bases stayed unmatched. Participants were placed into cohorts based on the clinical history they reported. Donors in Cohort 3 counted as recovered after two negative PCRs, clearance, or symptom resolution. This receptor was taken from a woman aged 30 to 39 who had recovered from COVID-19. The chain recombines TRBV6-1 with TRBJ2-1; 13 bases are shared with TRBD2. Sequencing was done on a sample of PBMCs or T cells enriched from blood (not recorded which). The CDR3 loop is CASSATSGGFYNEQFF. The CDR3 nucleotides are TGTGCCAGCAGTGCGACTAGCGGGGGGTTTTACAATGAGCAGTTCTTC.